The clone carrying this T cell receptor beta chain was picked up a small number of times. A second PCR, run for about 7 to 12 cycles, used a sample-barcoded 5' primer plus a J-beta primer mix. There were at least 2.5 million CDR3-containing paired-end reads obtained from each sample. TCRdb reprocessed the 5' RACE reads with MiXCR, giving one entry per CDR3 protein. In the table there are roughly 1,100,000 distinct CDR3 sequences, about 23% of which are singletons. The CDR3 is 13 amino acids. V was clipped by 3 bases and J by 1 base, with 5 bases between them. CDR1 and CDR2 from the germline V gene are ENHRY and SYGVKD. The data originate from a study of blood T cells in healthy people across ages. This same sample was also taken into another study, of T cells of mothers and their children. That paper adds: Among related mother-child pairs, overlap was slightly higher than in unrelated pairs, though not significantly.

The sample consisted of blood. The rearrangement joins TRBV10-3 to TRBJ2-3; D unclear. The receptor's source is a girl aged 2-10 years in good health. The CDR3 DNA is TGTGCCATCAGTGAAAGGGGCACAGATACGCAGTATTTT. Amino acids: CAISERGTDTQYF.